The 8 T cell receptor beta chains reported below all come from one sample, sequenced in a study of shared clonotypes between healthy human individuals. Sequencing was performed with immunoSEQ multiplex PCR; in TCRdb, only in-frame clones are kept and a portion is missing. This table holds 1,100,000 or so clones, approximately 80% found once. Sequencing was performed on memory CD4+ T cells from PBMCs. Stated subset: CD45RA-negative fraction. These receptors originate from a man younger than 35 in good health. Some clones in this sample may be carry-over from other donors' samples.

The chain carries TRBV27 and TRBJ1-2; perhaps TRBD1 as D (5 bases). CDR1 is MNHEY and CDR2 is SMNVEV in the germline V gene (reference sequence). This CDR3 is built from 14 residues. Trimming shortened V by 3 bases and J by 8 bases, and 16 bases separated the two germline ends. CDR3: CASSFRRQGYGYTF. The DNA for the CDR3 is TGTGCCAGCAGTTTTAGGCGGCAGGGCTACGGCTACACCTTC.

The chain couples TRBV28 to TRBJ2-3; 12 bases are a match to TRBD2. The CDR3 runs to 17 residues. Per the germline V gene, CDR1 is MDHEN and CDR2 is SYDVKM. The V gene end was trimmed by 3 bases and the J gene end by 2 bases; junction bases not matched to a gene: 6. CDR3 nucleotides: TGTGCCAGCAGTTTTTCTGGACTAGCGGGACTCACAGATACGCAGTATTTT. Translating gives CASSFSGLAGLTDTQYF.

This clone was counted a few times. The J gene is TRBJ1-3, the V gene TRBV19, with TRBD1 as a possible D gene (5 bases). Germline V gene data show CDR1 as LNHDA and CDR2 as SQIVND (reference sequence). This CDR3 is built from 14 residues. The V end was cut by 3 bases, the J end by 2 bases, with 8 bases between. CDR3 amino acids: CASSIGGAGNTIYF. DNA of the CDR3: TGTGCCAGTAGTATCGGGGGAGCTGGAAACACCATATATTTT.

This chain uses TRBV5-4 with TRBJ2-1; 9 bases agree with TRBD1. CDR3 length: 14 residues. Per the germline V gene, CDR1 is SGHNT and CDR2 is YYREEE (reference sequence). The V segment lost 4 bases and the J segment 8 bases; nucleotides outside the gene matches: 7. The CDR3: CASSPRDRVDEQFF. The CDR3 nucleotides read TGTGCCAGCAGCCCCCGGGACAGGGTTGATGAGCAGTTCTTC.

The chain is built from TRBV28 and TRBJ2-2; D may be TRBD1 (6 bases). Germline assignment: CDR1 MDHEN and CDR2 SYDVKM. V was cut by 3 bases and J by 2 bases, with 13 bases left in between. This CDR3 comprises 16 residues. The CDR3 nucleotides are TGTGCCAGCAGTTTCGGGACACTCCTAAACACCGGGGAGCTGTTTTTT. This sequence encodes CASSFGTLLNTGELFF.

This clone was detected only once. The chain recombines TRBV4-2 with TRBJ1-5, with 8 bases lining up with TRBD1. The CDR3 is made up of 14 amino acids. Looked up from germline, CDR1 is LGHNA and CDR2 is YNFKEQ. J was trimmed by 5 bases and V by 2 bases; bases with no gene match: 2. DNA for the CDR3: TGTGCCAGCAGCCAACAGGGGGCCGATCAGCCCCAGCATTTT. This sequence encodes CASSQQGADQPQHF.

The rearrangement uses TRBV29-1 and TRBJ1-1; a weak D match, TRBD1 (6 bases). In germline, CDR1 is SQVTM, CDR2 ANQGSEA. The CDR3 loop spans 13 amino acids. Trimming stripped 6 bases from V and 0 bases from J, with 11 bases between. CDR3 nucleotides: TGCAGCGTCGCTGGACAGATGAACACTGAAGCTTTCTTT. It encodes CSVAGQMNTEAFF.

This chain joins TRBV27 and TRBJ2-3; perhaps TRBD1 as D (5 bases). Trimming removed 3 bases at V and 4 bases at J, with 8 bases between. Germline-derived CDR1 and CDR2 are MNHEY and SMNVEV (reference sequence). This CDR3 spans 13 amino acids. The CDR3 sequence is CASSFQGSDTQYF. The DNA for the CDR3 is TGTGCCAGCAGTTTTCAGGGATCAGATACGCAGTATTTT.